The 20 T cell receptor beta chains below all came from one sample that was sequenced in a study of T-cell memory formation after mild COVID-19. TCRdb re-analysed the 5' RACE reads in MiXCR, keeping a single row per CDR3 protein. The sample lists under 250,000 distinct CDR3 sequences; about 16% were seen once. The material sequenced was PBMCs or a T cell subset sorted from them (not recorded which). Source of these receptors: an adult woman who had mild COVID-19 (a few samples of this study predate the infection). Cell type and time point are not known.

V and J are TRBV7-2 and TRBJ2-1; D perhaps matches TRBD2 (5 bases). Per the germline V gene, CDR1 is SGHTA and CDR2 is FQGNSA. CDR3 length equals 16 residues. Between the trimmed V and J ends, which lost 4 bases and 1 base, there was a span of 14 bases. CDR3 in DNA: TGTGCCAGCAGCTCAAGGAGGACTGGTTCCTACAATGAGCAGTTCTTC. It is translated as CASSSRRTGSYNEQFF.

The V and J genes are TRBV11-1 and TRBJ2-1; no firm D call. CDR3 length equals 12 residues. Germline V lookup: CDR1 SGHAT, CDR2 FQDESV (reference sequence). The V end lost 1 base, the J end lost 15 bases, and 13 bases lay between the germline ends. The CDR3 region has the DNA TGTGCCAGCAGCTTAGATGGCAGGAGCCCGTTCTTC. This codes for CASSLDGRSPFF. Combining the CDR3 with reference TRBV11-1 and TRBJ2-1 gives the whole variable domain EAEVAQSPRYKITEKSQAVAFWCDPISGHATLYWYRQILGQGPELLVQFQDESVVDDSQLPKDRFSAERLKGVDSTLKIQPAELGDSAMYLCASSLDGRSPFFGPGTRLTVL.

This clonotype has just a few counts. This chain connects TRBV7-2 to TRBJ1-2; D perhaps matches TRBD1 (5 bases). Trimming pared 3 bases from V and 3 bases from J, leaving 14 bases between. The CDR3 loop spans 15 amino acids. Germline CDR1 and CDR2: SGHTA and FQGNSA. CDR3 loop: CASSFARDPDYGYTF. The CDR3 DNA reads TGTGCCAGCAGCTTTGCACGGGACCCAGACTATGGCTACACCTTC.

This clonotype has ten or more counts. The gene calls are TRBV6-2 or TRBV6-3 and TRBJ1-2, with unresolved D. The germline gives CDR1 MNHEY, CDR2 SVGEGT. This CDR3 contains 13 residues. Trimming cost V 7 bases and J 4 bases, with 13 bases left between them. The CDR3 nucleotides read TGTGCCAGCACCTCTAACAGCGGCTATGGCTACACCTTC. Translated, it gives CASTSNSGYGYTF.

There are a few counts of this clonotype. The V and J genes are TRBV7-9 and TRBJ1-1; D is possibly TRBD1 (5 bases). CDR1 and CDR2 (germline): SEHNR, FQNEAQ (reference sequence). The CDR3 extends over 15 amino acids. Between the trimmed V and J ends, which lost 1 base and 1 base, there was a span of 10 bases. The CDR3 is CASSLERQGNTEAFF. The CDR3 DNA reads TGTGCCAGCAGCTTAGAGAGGCAGGGGAACACTGAAGCTTTCTTT.

This chain joins TRBV7-9 and TRBJ2-3, with TRBD2 matching over 7 bases. CDR1 is SEHNR and CDR2 is FQNEAQ in the germline V gene (reference sequence). The CDR3 contains 14 residues. V lost 4 bases and J lost 3; bases outside the gene matches: 4. The CDR3 region has the DNA TGTGCCAGCAGCTCGGCGGGGGAGACAGATACGCAGTATTTT. It is translated as CASSSAGETDTQYF.

At least ten counts were recorded for this clonotype. V is TRBV2 and J is TRBJ2-6; D may correspond to TRBD1 or TRBD2 (6 bases each). This CDR3 contains 18 residues. From germline, CDR1 is SNHLY and CDR2 FYNNEI. The V end lost 2 bases, the J end lost 0 bases, and 14 bases lay between the germline ends. DNA of the CDR3: TGTGCCAGCAGTGAACTGGGGGGCGCAGGCTCTGGGGCCAACGTCCTGACTTTC. Amino acids: CASSELGGAGSGANVLTF.

The CDR3 DNA is TGCGCCAGCAGCTTGGACTCCCCTGGAGATACGCAGTATTTT. As protein: CASSLDSPGDTQYF. The chain is built from TRBV5-1 and TRBJ2-3, with D unclear. This CDR3 has 14 amino acids. Germline V gives CDR1 SGHRS, CDR2 YFSETQ. V was clipped by 0 bases and J by 5 bases, with 10 bases between them.

This sequence joins TRBV5-1 and TRBJ2-3; 8 positions match TRBD1. Trimming cost V 5 bases and J 6 bases; bases outside gene matches: 11. CDR1 and CDR2 from the germline V gene are SGHRS and YFSETQ. The CDR3 loop spans 15 amino acids. The CDR3 here is CASRVGTGHVDTQYF. CDR3 DNA sequence: TGCGCCAGCAGAGTCGGGACAGGCCATGTGGATACGCAGTATTTT.

This clonotype was recorded many times. The V and J genes are TRBV20-1 and TRBJ1-1; 7 bases match TRBD1. CDR1 and CDR2 (germline): DFQATT, SNEGSKA (reference sequence). This CDR3 region has 13 residues. Trimming at V came to 6 bases and at J to 0 bases, leaving 4 bases not matched to a gene. The DNA for the CDR3 is TGCAGTGCCTCGGGACAGTTGAACACTGAAGCTTTCTTT. This encodes CSASGQLNTEAFF.

This clonotype appeared a few times. This chain connects TRBV29-1 to TRBJ2-7; maybe TRBD1 (5 bases). This CDR3 comprises 13 residues. The V and J ends lost 4 bases and 2 bases respectively, with 12 bases between them. Germline V gives CDR1 SQVTM, CDR2 ANQGSEA. CDR3 sequence: CSVVPGKAYEQYF. The DNA for the CDR3 is TGCAGCGTTGTTCCAGGGAAGGCCTACGAGCAGTACTTC.

This clonotype was seen more than once but under ten times. J is TRBJ1-1 and V is TRBV18; 8 bases are a match to TRBD1. The CDR3 has 12 residues. The V gene's germline CDR1 is KGHSH and CDR2 LQKENI. The junction had 1 base not matched to a gene; V was cut back by 4 bases and J by 6 bases. The CDR3 loop reads CASSLQGAEAFF. CDR3 coding DNA: TGTGCCAGCTCACTACAGGGGGCTGAAGCTTTCTTT.

The chain couples TRBV5-1 to TRBJ1-1; D ambiguous. The CDR3 totals 14 residues. Per the germline V gene, CDR1 is SGHRS and CDR2 is YFSETQ. V lost 4 bases, J lost 1 base, and 11 bases lay in between. In nucleotides, the CDR3 is TGCGCCAGCAGCCGCCGCCCGGAGAACACTGAAGCTTTCTTT. Protein sequence: CASSRRPENTEAFF.

The chain has TRBV7-2 and TRBJ2-7; D may be TRBD2 (5 bases). The V end was cut by 5 bases, the J end by 6 bases, with 14 bases between. CDR3 size: 13 residues. In germline, CDR1 is SGHTA, CDR2 FQGNSA. CDR3 residues: CASSLLVAGEQYF. The DNA of the CDR3 is TGTGCCAGCAGCCTCTTAGTCGCGGGCGAGCAGTACTTC.

The chain recombines TRBV6-5 with TRBJ2-2, with D perhaps assigned TRBD1 or TRBD2 (5 bases each). Trimming pared 2 bases from V and 8 bases from J, leaving 15 bases between. Germline CDR1 is MNHEY and CDR2 is SVGAGI. The CDR3 consists of 15 residues. This CDR3 reads CASSYLQGPWGELFF. For the CDR3, the DNA is TGTGCCAGCAGTTACCTGCAGGGACCCTGGGGGGAGCTGTTTTTT.

This chain uses TRBV20-1 with TRBJ1-6; 7 bases line up with TRBD1. Looked up from germline, CDR1 is DFQATT and CDR2 is SNEGSKA (reference sequence). CDR3 length: 15 residues. J lost 4 bases, V lost 5 bases, and 8 bases had no gene match. The CDR3 DNA reads TGCAGTGCTGGCCAGGGGGGACGATATAATTCACCCCTCCACTTT. Translation: CSAGQGGRYNSPLHF.

A few counts support this clonotype. The chain combines TRBV7-2 with TRBJ1-1, with 10 bases matching TRBD1. J gave up 4 bases and V 1 base, and 3 bases lay outside the gene matches. Looked up from germline, CDR1 is SGHTA and CDR2 is FQGNSA. The CDR3 totals 15 residues. In DNA form, the CDR3 reads TGTGCCAGCAGCTTAGGACAGGGGGCAGGCACTGAAGCTTTCTTT. Translated: CASSLGQGAGTEAFF.

The chain joins TRBV5-1 to TRBJ2-7, with 10 bases aligning to TRBD1. Germline V CDR1 and CDR2: SGHRS, YFSETQ. The junction had 9 bases not matched to a gene; V was cut back by 4 bases and J by 5 bases. The CDR3 has 15 residues. The CDR3 coding sequence is TGCGCCAGCAGCCCGCTGACAGGGGGCTCGAACGAGCAGTACTTC. This translates into CASSPLTGGSNEQYF.

The rearrangement uses TRBV7-2 and TRBJ2-5, with D possibly matching TRBD2 (7 bases). CDR1 is SGHTA, CDR2 FQGNSA, per germline. The V and J ends lost 4 bases and 2 bases respectively, with 14 bases between them. This CDR3 is 15 amino acids long. The CDR3 region has the DNA TGTGCCAGCAGCTCTGGGGGGGCCTCACAAGAGACCCAGTACTTC. It specifies CASSSGGASQETQYF.

In this sample, this clonotype turned up many times. This chain connects TRBV20-1 to TRBJ2-7; no clear D. The V gene lost 3 bases and the J gene lost 4 bases, with 22 bases spanning the gap. The length of the CDR3 is 16 residues. Germline lookup yields CDR1 DFQATT and CDR2 SNEGSKA (reference sequence). The CDR3 here is CSASEPRAPTRYEQYF. CDR3 nucleotide sequence: TGCAGTGCTAGTGAGCCCCGGGCACCCACACGTTACGAGCAGTACTTC.